This T cell receptor beta chain appears in the sequencing data of a study of cytomegalovirus exposure and HLA in healthy donors. This clone was found a few times. The CDR3 extends over 14 amino acids. Germline trimming cut 3 bases from V and 9 bases from J; bases unmatched to any gene: 9. From germline, CDR1 is SGHRS and CDR2 YFSETQ. Vbeta (60) and Jbeta (13) primers were used in the PCR. Sequencing used immunoSEQ multiplex PCR; TCRdb keeps in-frame clones, though not all of them. This table holds around 180,000 clones, around 78% found once. This receptor was taken from a woman between 45 and 60 years old in good health and CMV-seropositive. The chain recombines TRBV5-1 with TRBJ1-1; 9 nucleotides agree with TRBD1. The material sequenced was PBMCs. The DNA of the CDR3 is TGCGCCAGCAGCTCCACCATGGGACAGGGCAAAGCTTTCTTT. It yields the protein CASSSTMGQGKAFF.